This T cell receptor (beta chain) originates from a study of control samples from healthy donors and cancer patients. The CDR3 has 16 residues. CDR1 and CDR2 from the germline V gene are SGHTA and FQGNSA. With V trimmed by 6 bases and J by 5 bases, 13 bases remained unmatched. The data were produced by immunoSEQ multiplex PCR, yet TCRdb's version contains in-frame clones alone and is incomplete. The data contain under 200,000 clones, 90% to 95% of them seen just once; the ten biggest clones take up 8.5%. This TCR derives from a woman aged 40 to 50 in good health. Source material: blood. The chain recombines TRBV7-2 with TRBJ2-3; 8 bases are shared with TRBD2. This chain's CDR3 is CASRLPPLAGGDTQYF. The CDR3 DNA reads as TGTGCCAGCAGACTTCCCCCGCTAGCGGGCGGAGATACGCAGTATTTT.